These T cell receptor beta chains were read from a single sample in a study of vaccination effects on CD4 cells after COVID-19. These TCRs' antigens remain unknown. The data were produced by immunoSEQ multiplex PCR, yet TCRdb's version contains in-frame clones alone and is incomplete. The sample records tens of thousands of clones, 70% to 75% being singletons. Source: CD4+ T cells from PBMCs cultured with HCoV-NL63 spike peptides, taken after COVID-19 vaccination. These receptors were taken from a human donor who received a COVID-19 vaccine. CDR3s include the opening cysteine and the closing phenylalanine or tryptophan. The D gene is left open where the match is weak. Some rows have no size entry. The others give once, few or many, or a class for an expanded clone.

clone size | J gene | D gene | V gene | CDR3 protein | CDR3 DNA
. | TRBJ2-3 | TRBD2 | TRBV9 | CASSVSGGGTDTQYF | TGTGCCAGCAGCGTAAGCGGGGGGGGCACAGATACGCAGTATTTT
. | TRBJ1-6 | TRBD1 | TRBV19 | CASSDRGGKSPLHF | TGTGCCAGTAGCGACAGGGGAGGGAAGTCACCCCTCCACTTT
once | TRBJ2-1 | TRBD2 | TRBV4-1 | CASSQVPASGGAMSVF | TGCGCCAGCAGCCAAGTCCCCGCTAGCGGGGGGGCCATGAGCGTCTTC
few | TRBJ2-7 | TRBD1 | TRBV19 | CASNPGTGSYEQYF | TGTGCCAGTAACCCCGGGACAGGGTCCTACGAGCAGTACTTC
. | TRBJ2-7 | TRBD2 | TRBV5-1 | CASSLEFSGVTYEQYF | TGCGCCAGCAGCTTGGAATTTAGCGGGGTAACCTACGAGCAGTACTTC
. | TRBJ1-6 | . | TRBV19 | CASSIHQGVSSYNSPLHF | TGTGCCAGTAGTATTCATCAAGGGGTCAGCTCCTATAATTCACCCCTCCACTTT
few | TRBJ2-5 | . | TRBV18 | CASSPPEGTQETQYF | TGTGCCAGCTCACCACCGGAAGGAACCCAAGAGACCCAGTACTTC
. | TRBJ2-7 | . | TRBV3-1/TRBV3-2 | CASSQGSLGGGGVQYF | TGTGCCAGCAGCCAAGGGTCCCTGGGTGGGGGTGGAGTGCAGTACTTC
once | TRBJ2-7 | . | TRBV18 | CASSPNRVDEQYF | TGTGCCAGCTCACCCAACAGGGTAGACGAGCAGTACTTC
. | TRBJ2-7 | . | TRBV12-3/TRBV12-4 | CASSFQDSYEQYF | TGTGCCAGCAGTTTCCAGGATTCCTACGAGCAGTACTTC
. | TRBJ1-3 | . | TRBV27 | CASSGNREAHTIYF | TGTGCCAGCAGTGGAAACAGGGAGGCTCACACCATATATTTT
once | TRBJ2-5 | . | TRBV7-9 | CASSKPTGQQETQYF | TGTGCCAGCAGTAAACCGACAGGCCAGCAAGAGACCCAGTACTTC
. | TRBJ2-1 | TRBD2 | TRBV5-1 | CASSKTSGVYNEQFF | TGCGCCAGCAGCAAGACTAGCGGGGTATACAATGAGCAGTTCTTC
. | TRBJ2-7 | . | TRBV21-1 | CASSMTRTSHSYEQYF | TGTGCCAGCAGCATGACTCGGACTAGTCACTCCTACGAGCAGTACTTC
. | TRBJ1-2 | TRBD1 | TRBV5-1 | CASSLAGTETYGYTF | TGCGCCAGCAGCTTGGCCGGGACAGAGACCTATGGCTACACCTTC
. | TRBJ2-1 | . | TRBV15 | CATSFRTGWNEQFF | TGTGCCACCAGCTTTCGGACTGGATGGAATGAGCAGTTCTTC
. | TRBJ2-7 | . | TRBV7-9 | CASSLGAQGWDEQYF | TGTGCCAGCAGCTTAGGAGCTCAGGGATGGGACGAGCAGTACTTC
. | TRBJ2-7 | TRBD1 | TRBV5-4 | CASSLVFGTGGRYEQYF | TGTGCCAGCAGCTTGGTCTTCGGGACAGGGGGCCGCTACGAGCAGTACTTC
. | TRBJ1-2 | . | TRBV18 | CASSPGQLRAHYGYTF | TGTGCCAGCTCACCAGGACAGCTTCGGGCCCACTATGGCTACACCTTC
once | TRBJ1-2 | . | TRBV6-5 | CASTVVRGVGGYTF | TGTGCCAGCACCGTCGTCAGGGGAGTTGGTGGCTACACCTTC
once | TRBJ1-2 | TRBD1 | TRBV30 | CASPGTGNSYGYTF | TGTGCCTCCCCCGGGACAGGGAATTCCTATGGCTACACCTTC
. | TRBJ2-5 | . | TRBV29-1 | CSVADVGGTQYF | TGCAGCGTTGCGGATGTAGGGGGGACCCAGTACTTC
few | TRBJ1-2 | . | TRBV30 | CAWTQPPANYGYTF | TGTGCCTGGACCCAACCCCCAGCCAACTATGGCTACACCTTC
. | TRBJ1-5 | . | TRBV30 | CAWSLQGNQPQHF | TGTGCCTGGAGTTTACAGGGCAATCAGCCCCAGCATTTT
. | TRBJ2-1 | . | TRBV12-5 | CASGTTYNEQFF | TGTGCTAGTGGGACAACCTACAATGAGCAGTTCTTC
. | TRBJ1-1 | . | TRBV27 | CASSLFGGGVNTEAFF | TGTGCCAGCAGTTTATTTGGCGGGGGGGTGAACACTGAAGCTTTCTTT
few | TRBJ2-1 | . | TRBV6-5 | CASSSHGGFNEQFF | TGTGCCAGCAGTTCGCACGGCGGATTCAATGAGCAGTTCTTC
. | TRBJ2-7 | . | TRBV27 | CASTCSGTRLLGQYF | TGTGCCAGCACCTGCTCCGGGACTCGATTACTTGGGCAGTACTTC
. | TRBJ2-1 | . | TRBV10-3 | CAISESSDNEQFF | TGTGCCATCAGTGAGTCTAGCGACAATGAGCAGTTCTTC
. | TRBJ1-4 | . | TRBV10-2 | CASSPGGVNEKLFF | TGCGCCAGCTCTCCGGGAGGCGTTAATGAAAAACTGTTTTTT
. | TRBJ1-1 | TRBD1 | TRBV5-4 | CASRGQGTTEAFF | TGTGCCAGCAGGGGACAGGGGACAACTGAAGCTTTCTTT
. | TRBJ2-5 | . | TRBV7-9 | CASSLPPQETQYF | TGTGCCAGCAGCCTTCCTCCTCAAGAGACCCAGTACTTC
. | TRBJ1-4 | TRBD1 | TRBV29-1 | CSVRGRGDEKLFF | TGCAGCGTCCGGGGCAGGGGGGATGAAAAACTGTTTTTT
once | TRBJ2-3 | TRBD2 | TRBV25-1 | CATRIPGLAGVADTQYF | TGTGCCACCCGAATTCCGGGACTAGCGGGGGTCGCAGATACGCAGTATTTT
. | TRBJ1-5 | . | TRBV30 | CAWSVERSSPGYQPQHF | TGTGCCTGGAGTGTAGAAAGATCCTCGCCAGGCTATCAGCCCCAGCATTTT
. | TRBJ1-2 | . | TRBV30 | CAWSVATGYGYTF | TGTGCCTGGAGTGTAGCCACAGGGTATGGCTACACCTTC
. | TRBJ1-1 | TRBD1 | TRBV29-1 | CSVRSTGEAFF | TGCAGCGTTAGGTCGACAGGGGAAGCTTTCTTT
few | TRBJ1-6 | TRBD1 | TRBV7-8 | CASSRLGTGNNSPLHF | TGTGCCAGCAGCCGATTAGGGACAGGGAATAATTCACCCCTCCACTTT
. | TRBJ1-2 | . | TRBV5-1 | CASSPGRGRGVYGYTF | TGCGCCAGCAGCCCCGGCCGAGGGAGGGGAGTCTATGGCTACACCTTC
few | TRBJ2-1 | . | TRBV11-2 | CASSLAPSSSYNEQFF | TGTGCCAGCAGCTTAGCTCCGAGTAGCTCCTACAATGAGCAGTTCTTC
few | TRBJ1-5 | . | TRBV5-1 | CASSLEGPKRGQPQHF | TGCGCCAGCAGCTTGGAGGGACCCAAACGGGGCCAGCCCCAGCATTTT
. | TRBJ2-1 | . | TRBV10-3 | CAISGDISRWGNEQFF | TGTGCCATCAGCGGAGACATTTCCCGTTGGGGCAATGAGCAGTTCTTC
. | TRBJ2-4 | TRBD2 | TRBV4-1 | CASSPGGSAKNIQYF | TGCGCCAGCAGCCCGGGGGGATCAGCCAAAAACATTCAGTACTTC
. | TRBJ2-6 | . | TRBV11-3 | CASSAGGTGANVLTF | TGTGCCAGCTCGGCAGGGGGGACTGGGGCCAACGTCCTGACTTTC
. | TRBJ2-3 | . | TRBV19 | CASKVKGDTDTQYF | TGTGCCAGTAAGGTGAAGGGGGACACAGATACGCAGTATTTT
few | TRBJ1-6 | TRBD1 | TRBV3-1/TRBV3-2 | CASSQAMTGIDSPLHF | TGTGCCAGCAGCCAAGCTATGACAGGGATCGATTCACCCCTCCACTTT
. | TRBJ2-1 | . | TRBV19 | CASRMYTGGAGVSYNEQFF | TGTGCCAGTAGGATGTATACGGGGGGCGCGGGAGTGTCCTACAATGAGCAGTTCTTC